The 22 T cell receptor beta chains given below trace back to one sample, sequenced in a study of Ad26.COV2.S vaccination and SARS-CoV-2 variants. Libraries were prepared by immunoSEQ multiplex PCR; TCRdb keeps only in-frame clonotypes and omits some of them. The sample lists more than 300,000 clones; 75% to 90% were seen once. Treatment given: roughly 20 received Ad26.COV2.S at low or high dose, single or two shots; several received placebo; per-sample allocation not given. The study sampled participants on day 63 after the first vaccine or placebo injection. The sample was peripheral blood, taken in a trial of Ad26.COV2.S vaccine versus placebo. These receptors were obtained from a person aged 18-60 years who received the Ad26.COV2.S COVID-19 vaccine or a placebo.

Only a few counts were recorded for this clone. Other nucleotide sequences in the sample specify the same CDR3. The chain links TRBV13 to TRBJ1-5; D gene unclear. V lost 2 bases to trimming and J lost 2 bases, with 4 bases between them. The germline V gene encodes CDR1 PRHDT and CDR2 FYEKMQ (reference sequence). CDR3 length: 13 residues. CDR3 bases: TGTGCCAGCAGCTTAAGCCGCAATCAGCCCCAGCATTTT. Protein: CASSLSRNQPQHF.

This clone was seen a few times. This chain joins TRBV6-5 and TRBJ2-7; TRBD1 matches 9 bases. Germline assignment: CDR1 MNHEY and CDR2 SVGAGI. J was trimmed by 3 bases and V by 8 bases; bases with no gene match: 8. CDR3 length: 14 amino acids. The CDR3 region has the DNA TGTGCCAGCGGGGACAGGGAAGGAGACTACGAGCAGTACTTC. This encodes CASGDREGDYEQYF.

The rearrangement joins TRBV7-9 to TRBJ1-4; TRBD1 matches at 8 bases. Per germline, CDR1 SEHNR and CDR2 FQNEAQ (reference sequence). The CDR3 has 16 amino acids. With V trimmed by 2 bases and J by 7 bases, 9 bases remained unmatched. CDR3 region: CASSLRPGGESEKLFF. Written as DNA, the CDR3 is TGTGCCAGCAGCTTACGACCAGGGGGCGAATCTGAAAAACTGTTTTTT.

This chain uses TRBV4-1 with TRBJ1-6; D not resolved. Germline assignment: CDR1 MGHRA and CDR2 YSYEKL. This CDR3 contains 16 residues. The V and J ends lost 0 bases and 9 bases respectively, with 15 bases between them. CDR3 in amino acids: CASSQDFLTGISPLHF. In nucleotides, the CDR3 is TGCGCCAGCAGCCAAGATTTTCTGACGGGTATTTCACCCCTCCACTTT.

This rearrangement joins TRBV7-2 to TRBJ1-4; D call uncertain. CDR3 length: 15 amino acids. Trimming pared 1 base from V and 0 bases from J, leaving 6 bases between. CDR1 and CDR2 from the germline V gene are SGHTA and FQGNSA. The CDR3 bases are TGTGCCAGCAGCTTAGGTCGCTCAACTAATGAAAAACTGTTTTTT. It specifies CASSLGRSTNEKLFF.

The table lists this clone with a count of one. V and J are TRBV4-2 and TRBJ2-3; 10 positions match TRBD1. CDR1 and CDR2 from the germline V gene are LGHNA and YNFKEQ. This CDR3 has 17 amino acids. The V segment lost 1 base and the J segment 5 bases; nucleotides outside the gene matches: 9. Here the CDR3 reads CASSQGVGQGRGDTQYF. CDR3 in DNA: TGTGCCAGCAGCCAAGGAGTGGGACAGGGGCGGGGAGATACGCAGTATTTT.

The rearrangement links TRBV7-6 to TRBJ1-5; D is unclear. Germline loops: CDR1 SGHVS, CDR2 FNYEAQ. Deletions cut 5 bases from V and 3 bases from J, with 8 bases between. CDR3 length: 13 amino acids. CDR3 coding DNA: TGTGCCAGCAGCGAGAGACACAATCAGCCCCAGCATTTT. It encodes CASSERHNQPQHF.

J is TRBJ2-1 and V is TRBV5-5; the D is unclear. V dropped 0 bases and J dropped 4 bases, with 8 bases sitting between them. Per the germline V gene, CDR1 is SGHKS and CDR2 is YYEKEE (reference sequence). This CDR3 has 14 amino acids. CDR3 loop: CASSLETPYNEQFF. The CDR3, as DNA: TGTGCCAGCAGCTTGGAGACCCCTTACAATGAGCAGTTCTTC. Drawing the rest from reference TRBV5-5 and TRBJ2-1, the complete variable domain is DAGVTQSPTHLIKTRGQQVTLRCSPISGHKSVSWYQQVLGQGPQFIFQYYEKEERGRGNFPDRFSARQFPNYSSELNVNALLLGDSALYLCASSLETPYNEQFFGPGTRLTVL.

This rearrangement joins TRBV5-6 to TRBJ1-1; D not certain. V was trimmed by 3 bases and J by 4 bases, leaving 10 bases between them. The CDR3 has 13 residues. Germline CDR1 SGHDT, CDR2 YYEEEE. The CDR3 is CASSYTTGTEAFF. Here the CDR3 DNA reads TGTGCCAGCAGCTACACAACGGGCACTGAAGCTTTCTTT.

The chain uses TRBV6-5 and TRBJ2-7; possibly TRBD1 for D (5 bases). Germline-derived CDR1 and CDR2 are MNHEY and SVGAGI. There are 12 residues in the CDR3. Between the trimmed V and J ends, which lost 5 bases and 6 bases, there was a span of 11 bases. The CDR3 spells CASSTDIGEQYF. The CDR3 bases are TGTGCCAGCAGTACGGACATCGGCGAGCAGTACTTC.

The chain has TRBV5-4 and TRBJ2-1, with 10 positions matching TRBD2. The J segment lost 7 bases and the V segment lost 4 bases, leaving 2 bases of the junction unmatched. The CDR3 spans 13 residues. Looked up from germline, CDR1 is SGHNT and CDR2 is YYREEE (reference sequence). CDR3 sequence reads: CASSPSGSNEQFF. DNA of the CDR3: TGTGCCAGCAGCCCTAGCGGGAGTAATGAGCAGTTCTTC. Full variable domain (remainder filled in from reference TRBV5-4 and TRBJ2-1): ETGVTQSPTHLIKTRGQQVTLRCSSQSGHNTVSWYQQALGQGPQFIFQYYREEENGRGNFPPRFSGLQFPNYSSELNVNALELDDSALYLCASSPSGSNEQFFGPGTRLTVL.

The chain has TRBV11-2 and TRBJ2-5; 8 nucleotides align to TRBD2. The CDR3 runs 16 residues. After removal of 0 bases from V and 4 bases from J, the junction contained 7 bases not matched to a gene. Germline V gene lookup returns CDR1 SGHAT and CDR2 FQNNGV. CDR3 sequence (DNA): TGTGCCAGCAGCTTAGAGGCGCCGGGACTAGTAGAGACCCAGTACTTC. Protein product: CASSLEAPGLVETQYF.

This clone has only a few counts. The chain is built from TRBV5-6 and TRBJ1-5; D unclear. Germline V gene sequence: CDR1 SGHDT, CDR2 YYEEEE. V dropped 0 bases and J dropped 3 bases, with 4 bases sitting between them. The CDR3 covers 13 residues. CDR3 DNA sequence: TGTGCCAGCAGCTTGGGCGTCAATCAGCCCCAGCATTTT. Its protein product is CASSLGVNQPQHF.

The chain carries TRBV19 and TRBJ1-4, with D perhaps matching TRBD1 (5 bases). The CDR3 runs to 14 residues. CDR1 and CDR2 from the germline V gene are LNHDA and SQIVND (reference sequence). V lost 1 base and J lost 8, with 11 bases in between. This CDR3 reads CASSIGTSGEKLFF. DNA of the CDR3: TGTGCCAGTAGTATAGGGACAAGTGGAGAAAAACTGTTTTTT.

The chain carries TRBV4-3 and TRBJ2-1; 9 bases fit TRBD1. The length of the CDR3 is 16 residues. Germline CDR1 and CDR2: LGHNA and YSLEER. V shed 0 bases and J 7 bases; nucleotides not matched to a gene: 7. The CDR3 coding sequence is TGCGCCAGCAGCCAAGAGACCACAGGGGGCGGGAATGAGCAGTTCTTC. Protein product: CASSQETTGGGNEQFF.

The gene calls are TRBV28 and TRBJ2-7; weak D call: TRBD2 (5 bases). Germline V gives CDR1 MDHEN, CDR2 SYDVKM. Trimming stripped 4 bases from V and 9 bases from J, with 19 bases between. CDR3 length: 14 amino acids. The CDR3 spells CASSSPSGELGQYF. Here the CDR3 DNA reads TGTGCCAGCAGTTCGCCCTCCGGGGAGCTTGGGCAGTACTTC.

The V gene is TRBV14, the J gene TRBJ2-5; 12 bases match TRBD2. V gave up 0 bases and J gave up 5 bases; unmatched junction bases: 7. CDR3 length: 17 amino acids. Looked up from germline, CDR1 is SGHDN and CDR2 is FVKESK. CDR3 region: CASSQDIRLAGDETQYF. The CDR3, as DNA: TGTGCCAGCAGCCAAGATATAAGACTAGCGGGGGACGAGACCCAGTACTTC.

This clone appeared a single time. The chain has TRBV6-1 and TRBJ1-3; no clear D. V lost 3 bases to trimming and J lost 4 bases, with 10 bases between them. Germline CDR1 and CDR2: MNHNS and SASEGT. The CDR3 loop spans 14 amino acids. The DNA of the CDR3 is TGTGCCAGCAGTGAGGGGATCACAGGAAACACCATATATTTT. Protein sequence: CASSEGITGNTIYF.

This chain links TRBV9 with TRBJ1-4; D may be TRBD1 (5 bases). This CDR3 is built from 15 residues. With 7 bases removed from V and 8 bases from J, the gap between germline ends came to 21 bases. Germline loops: CDR1 SGDLS, CDR2 YYNGEE. The CDR3 protein is CASGPSGDGKEKLFF. The CDR3 DNA reads TGTGCCAGCGGGCCCAGTGGGGACGGAAAAGAAAAACTGTTTTTT.

A few counts support this clone. The chain uses TRBV5-6 and TRBJ1-1; maybe TRBD1 (5 bases). CDR3 length: 14 amino acids. The germline gives CDR1 SGHDT, CDR2 YYEEEE. V lost 4 bases to trimming and J lost 7 bases, with 17 bases between them. CDR3 residues: CASSAVRRGDEAFF. DNA of the CDR3: TGTGCCAGCAGCGCGGTTAGAAGGGGTGATGAAGCTTTCTTT.

V gene TRBV5-4 combines with J gene TRBJ2-2; TRBD1 matches at 7 bases. The V and J ends lost 6 bases and 4 bases, in that order; junction bases with no gene match: 12. CDR3 size: 16 residues. Germline lookup yields CDR1 SGHNT and CDR2 YYREEE (reference sequence). The DNA of the CDR3 is TGTGCCAGCACCGTGGGAACAGGGGTCTTCACCGGGGAGCTGTTTTTT. Translating it yields CASTVGTGVFTGELFF.

V usage is TRBV28 and J usage is TRBJ1-3; D unresolved. The CDR3 runs 13 residues. Germline V gene lookup returns CDR1 MDHEN and CDR2 SYDVKM. The germline V and J ends were trimmed by 6 bases and 6 bases, with 12 bases remaining between them. The CDR3 region has the DNA TGTGCCAGCAGGGTGTCAGACCCAAACACCATATATTTT. As protein: CASRVSDPNTIYF. The whole variable domain, remainder taken from reference TRBV28 and TRBJ1-3, is DVKVTQSSRYLVKRTGEKVFLECVQDMDHENMFWYRQDPGLGLRLIYFSYDVKMKEKGDIPEGYSVSREKKERFSLILESASTNQTSMYLCASRVSDPNTIYFGEGSWLTVV.